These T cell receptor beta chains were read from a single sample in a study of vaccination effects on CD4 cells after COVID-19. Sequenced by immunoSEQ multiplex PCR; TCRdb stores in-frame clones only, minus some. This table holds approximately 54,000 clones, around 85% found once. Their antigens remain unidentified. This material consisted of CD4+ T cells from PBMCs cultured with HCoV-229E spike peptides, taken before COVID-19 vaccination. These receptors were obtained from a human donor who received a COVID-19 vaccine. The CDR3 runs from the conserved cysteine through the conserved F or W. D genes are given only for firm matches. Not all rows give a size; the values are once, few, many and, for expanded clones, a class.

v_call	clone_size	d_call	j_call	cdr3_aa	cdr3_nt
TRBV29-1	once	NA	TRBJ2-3	CSVEQGTDTQYF	TGCAGCGTTGAGCAGGGGACAGATACGCAGTATTTT
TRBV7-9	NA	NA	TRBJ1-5	CASSLISSNQPQHF	TGTGCCAGCAGCTTAATCAGCAGCAATCAGCCCCAGCATTTT
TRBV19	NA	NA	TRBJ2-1	CASSMGFAEQFF	TGTGCCAGTAGTATGGGCTTTGCTGAGCAGTTCTTC
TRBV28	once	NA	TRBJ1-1	CASGLQGLGTEAFF	TGTGCCAGCGGCCTCCAGGGCCTGGGGACTGAAGCTTTCTTT
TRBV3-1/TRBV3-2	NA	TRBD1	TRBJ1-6	CASSQGTGSSPLHF	TGTGCCAGCAGCCAAGGGACAGGGTCATCACCCCTCCACTTT
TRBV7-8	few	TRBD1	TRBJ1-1	CASSWGQGFEAFF	TGTGCCAGCAGCTGGGGACAGGGGTTTGAAGCTTTCTTT
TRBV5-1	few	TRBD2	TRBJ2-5	CASSLRPAGVGETQYF	TGCGCCAGCAGCTTAAGGCCAGCGGGGGTTGGGGAGACCCAGTACTTC
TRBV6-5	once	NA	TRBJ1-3	CASSYSALGGNTIYF	TGTGCCAGCAGTTACTCGGCACTGGGGGGAAACACCATATATTTT
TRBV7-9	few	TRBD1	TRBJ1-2	CASSPQTGGNGYTF	TGTGCCAGCAGCCCCCAGACAGGGGGGAATGGCTACACCTTC
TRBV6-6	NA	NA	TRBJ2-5	CASAISGPVEETQYF	TGTGCCAGCGCAATATCAGGGCCCGTGGAAGAGACCCAGTACTTC
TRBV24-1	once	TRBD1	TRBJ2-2	CATSETGGTNTGELFF	TGTGCCACCAGTGAAACAGGGGGCACGAACACCGGGGAGCTGTTTTTT
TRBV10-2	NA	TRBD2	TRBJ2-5	CASSEFGGGPQETQYF	TGCGCCAGCAGTGAGTTTGGCGGGGGACCCCAAGAGACCCAGTACTTC
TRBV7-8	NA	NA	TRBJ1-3	CASSPNRAAGNTIYF	TGTGCCAGCAGCCCAAACAGGGCCGCAGGAAACACCATATATTTT
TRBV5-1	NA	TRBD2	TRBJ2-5	CASSSGLAGVQETQYF	TGCGCCAGCAGCTCAGGACTAGCGGGGGTCCAAGAGACCCAGTACTTC
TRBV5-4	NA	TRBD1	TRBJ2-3	CASSAGTGPDTQYF	TGTGCCAGCAGCGCAGGGACAGGCCCAGATACGCAGTATTTT
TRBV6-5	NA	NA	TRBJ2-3	CASGPQWGSTDTQYF	TGTGCCAGCGGCCCACAGTGGGGAAGCACAGATACGCAGTATTTT
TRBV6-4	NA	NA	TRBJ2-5	CASSDHQETQYF	TGTGCCAGCAGTGACCACCAAGAGACCCAGTACTTC
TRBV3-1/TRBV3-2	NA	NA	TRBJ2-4	CASSQSGGPLPYF	TGTGCCAGCAGCCAATCCGGCGGACCCCTACCGTACTTC
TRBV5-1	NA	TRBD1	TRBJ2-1	CASNPTGGEARGMNEQFF	TGCGCCAGCAACCCCACAGGGGGTGAAGCGCGGGGTATGAATGAGCAGTTCTTC
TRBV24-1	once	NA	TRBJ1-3	CATSDPGSSGNTIYF	TGTGCCACCTCTGATCCAGGGTCCTCTGGAAACACCATATATTTT
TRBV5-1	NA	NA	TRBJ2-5	CASSSDLNGETQYF	TGCGCCAGCAGCTCGGATCTTAACGGGGAGACCCAGTACTTC
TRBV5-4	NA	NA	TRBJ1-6	CASSHRDGNSPLHF	TGTGCCAGCAGCCACCGGGACGGGAATTCACCCCTCCACTTT
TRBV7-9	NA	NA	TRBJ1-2	CASSERREVGGYTF	TGTGCCAGCAGCGAGCGGCGTGAAGTGGGTGGCTACACCTTC
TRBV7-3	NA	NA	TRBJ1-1	CASSLDRFTEAFF	TGTGCCAGCAGCTTAGACAGGTTCACTGAAGCTTTCTTT
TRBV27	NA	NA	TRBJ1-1	CASRGTALNTEAFF	TGTGCCAGCCGGGGGACGGCCCTGAACACTGAAGCTTTCTTT
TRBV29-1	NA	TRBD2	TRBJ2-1	CSVRGAYNEQFF	TGCAGCGTTCGGGGGGCCTACAATGAGCAGTTCTTC
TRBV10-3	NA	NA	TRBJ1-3	CAIMPTAGNTIYF	TGTGCCATCATGCCGACAGCTGGAAACACCATATATTTT
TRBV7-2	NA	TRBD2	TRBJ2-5	CASSAGTSFLIETQYF	TGTGCCAGCAGCGCCGGGACTAGCTTTCTGATTGAGACCCAGTACTTC
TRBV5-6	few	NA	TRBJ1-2	CASSLVTGLYGYTF	TGTGCCAGCAGCTTGGTCACAGGACTCTATGGCTACACCTTC
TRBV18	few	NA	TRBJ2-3	CASSPTSTTDTQYF	TGTGCCAGCTCACCGACATCCACCACAGATACGCAGTATTTT
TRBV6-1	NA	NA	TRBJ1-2	CASSEGYGYTF	TGTGCCAGCAGTGAAGGCTATGGCTACACCTTC
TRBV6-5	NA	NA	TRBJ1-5	CASKRGNGQPQHF	TGTGCCAGCAAACGGGGGAATGGACAGCCCCAGCATTTT
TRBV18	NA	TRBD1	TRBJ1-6	CASSPKRQGGSYNSPLHF	TGTGCCAGCTCACCAAAAAGACAGGGAGGTTCCTATAATTCACCCCTCCACTTT
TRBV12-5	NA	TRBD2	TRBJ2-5	CASGTPGLDLQETQYF	TGTGCTAGTGGTACTCCGGGACTAGACTTACAAGAGACCCAGTACTTC
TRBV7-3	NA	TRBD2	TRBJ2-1	CASSLAGVDNEQFF	TGTGCCAGCAGCTTAGCGGGGGTGGACAATGAGCAGTTCTTC
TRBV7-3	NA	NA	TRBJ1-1	CASSLTRDGNTEAFF	TGTGCCAGCAGCTTAACGCGGGATGGGAACACTGAAGCTTTCTTT
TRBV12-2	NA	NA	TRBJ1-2	CASRQNDNYGYTF	TGTGCAAGTCGCCAAAATGACAACTATGGCTACACCTTC
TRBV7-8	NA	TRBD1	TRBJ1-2	CASSYTEGRDRGKKDYGYTF	TGTGCCAGCAGCTATACCGAAGGACGGGACAGGGGAAAAAAGGACTATGGCTACACCTTC
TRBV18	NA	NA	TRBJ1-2	CASSPGAATNYGYTF	TGTGCCAGCTCCCCAGGAGCCGCCACTAACTATGGCTACACCTTC
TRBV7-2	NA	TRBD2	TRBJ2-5	CASSGQSGGAGTQYF	TGTGCCAGCAGCGGACAGAGCGGGGGGGCGGGGACCCAGTACTTC
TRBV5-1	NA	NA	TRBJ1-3	CASNSGPSSGNTIYF	TGCGCCAGCAATTCCGGACCGAGCTCTGGAAACACCATATATTTT
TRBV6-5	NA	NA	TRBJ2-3	CASSYPRARSTDTQYF	TGTGCCAGCAGTTACCCGCGGGCGCGGAGCACAGATACGCAGTATTTT
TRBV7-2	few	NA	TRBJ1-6	CASSLSHSPLHF	TGTGCCAGCAGCTTATCCCATTCACCCCTCCACTTT
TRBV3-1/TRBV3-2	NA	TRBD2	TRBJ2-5	CASSSSGGQQETQYF	TGTGCCAGCAGCTCTAGCGGGGGTCAACAAGAGACCCAGTACTTC
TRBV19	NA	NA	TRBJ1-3	CASSMLGNTIYF	TGTGCCAGTAGTATGCTCGGAAACACCATATATTTT
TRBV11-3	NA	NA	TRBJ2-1	CASSSQGPDYNEQFF	TGTGCCAGCAGCTCCCAGGGGCCCGACTACAATGAGCAGTTCTTC
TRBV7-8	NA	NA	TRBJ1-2	CASSRDTGYGYTF	TGTGCCAGCAGCCGGGACACGGGCTATGGCTACACCTTC
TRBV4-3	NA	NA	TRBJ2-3	CASSQGGGGDLGTDTQYF	TGCGCCAGCAGCCAAGGGGGAGGGGGTGACCTGGGCACAGATACGCAGTATTTT
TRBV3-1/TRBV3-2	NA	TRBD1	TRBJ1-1	CASSQQGAWATEAFF	TGTGCCAGCAGCCAACAGGGGGCGTGGGCTACTGAAGCTTTCTTT
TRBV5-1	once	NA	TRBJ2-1	CASSLASQFREQFF	TGCGCCAGCAGCTTGGCGTCTCAATTCCGTGAGCAGTTCTTC
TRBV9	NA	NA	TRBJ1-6	CASSPREVSYNSPLHF	TGTGCCAGCAGCCCCCGTGAGGTTTCCTATAATTCACCCCTCCACTTT
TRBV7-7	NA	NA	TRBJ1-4	CASSLGRNEKLFF	TGTGCCAGCAGCTTAGGGAGAAATGAAAAACTGTTTTTT
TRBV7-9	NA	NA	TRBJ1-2	CASRLPGTSYGYTF	TGTGCCAGCAGACTCCCCGGGACAAGTTATGGCTACACCTTC